This T cell receptor (beta chain) was retrieved from a study of T cell clones after liver transplantation. Libraries were prepared by immunoSEQ multiplex PCR; TCRdb keeps only in-frame clonotypes and omits some of them. Here the sample spans around 35,000 clones, 90% to 95% being singletons. Looked up from germline, CDR1 is MNHEY and CDR2 is SMNVEV (reference sequence). The CDR3 covers 15 residues. The V end lost 5 bases, the J end lost 1 base, and 15 bases lay between the germline ends. Points on this clone: Its matching antigen is unknown.

Overall study findings and caveats: Donor-reactive sequences fell more than third party-reactive ones, suggesting partial deletion.

The receptor was isolated from a human patient who received a liver transplant. Some T cells may be supplied by the graft donor. The sequencing here drew on CD8+ T cells from blood, taken 12 months after liver transplant. The chain is built from TRBV27 and TRBJ2-7, with no clear D. The CDR3 is CASSPTGLGSYEQYF. As DNA, the CDR3 is TGTGCCAGCAGTCCGACGGGCTTGGGATCCTACGAGCAGTACTTC.